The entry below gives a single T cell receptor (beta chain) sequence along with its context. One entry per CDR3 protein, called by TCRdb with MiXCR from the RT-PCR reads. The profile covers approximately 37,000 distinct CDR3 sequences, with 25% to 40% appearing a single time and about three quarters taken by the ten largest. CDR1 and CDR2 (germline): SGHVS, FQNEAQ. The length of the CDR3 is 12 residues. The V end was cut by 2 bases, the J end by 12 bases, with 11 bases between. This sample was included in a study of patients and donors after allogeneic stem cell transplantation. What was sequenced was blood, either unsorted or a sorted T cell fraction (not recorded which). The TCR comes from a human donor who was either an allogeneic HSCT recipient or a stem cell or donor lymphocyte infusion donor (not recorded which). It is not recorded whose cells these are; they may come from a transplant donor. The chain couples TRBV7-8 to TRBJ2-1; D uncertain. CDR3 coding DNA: TGTGCCAGCAGCTTATCCAAAGGTCGGCAGTTCTTC. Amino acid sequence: CASSLSKGRQFF.